This entry features one TCR beta chain sequence. The sample belongs to a study of blood T cells in healthy people across ages. Each sample provided at least 5.5 micrograms of extracted total RNA. It was with a sample-barcoded 5' primer and a J-beta primer mix that a second PCR of roughly 7 to 12 cycles was run. TCRdb redid the calling of the 5' RACE reads with MiXCR, one entry per CDR3 protein. This sample has about a million distinct CDR3 sequences; roughly 50% occur once, and the top ten carry around a fifth. This receptor was obtained from a woman in her sixties in good health. Sequences were obtained from blood.

The CDR3 coding sequence is TGCAGCGCCGGTCGGTCGGGACAGGGCGAAGAGACCCAGTACTTC. Translating gives CSAGRSGQGEETQYF. This chain joins TRBV29-1 and TRBJ2-5; TRBD1 matches at 9 bases. Germline V gene data show CDR1 as SQVTM and CDR2 as ANQGSEA. The CDR3 consists of 15 residues. Germline trimming cut 7 bases from V and 3 bases from J; bases unmatched to any gene: 12. Full variable domain (remainder filled in from reference TRBV29-1 and TRBJ2-5): SAVISQKPSRDICQRGTSLTIQCQVDSQVTMMFWYRQQPGQSLTLIATANQGSEATYESGFVIDKFPISRPNLTFSTLTVSNMSPEDSSIYLCSAGRSGQGEETQYFGPGTRLLVL.